The 21 T cell receptor beta chains below all came from one sample that was sequenced in a study of CXCR3-negative and CXCR3-positive naive CD8 T cells. The study's findings and limits: Relative to CXCR3-negative naive cells, CXCR3-positive naive cells had more hydrophobic TRB CDR3s.

Which antigens these TCRs recognize remains unknown. Via 5' RACE with UMI labels, TRB cDNA libraries were prepared. TCRdb re-called the 5' RACE reads; every CDR3 protein appears as one record, without DNA. In all, the sample yields 90,000 to 100,000 distinct CDR3 sequences. The sequenced sample consisted of naive CXCR3+ CD8+ T cells from blood. Indicated subset: CD45RO-CCR7+CD27+CD95- naive CD8+ T cells expressing CXCR3 (TNR3+). The receptor source for this set is a human donor in good health. Some clones in this sample may be carry-over from other donors' samples.

The gene calls are TRBV7-9 and TRBJ2-5. The CDR3 totals 15 residues. CDR1 and CDR2 from the germline V gene are SEHNR and FQNEAQ (reference sequence). The CDR3 protein is CASSWHAGFQETQYF.

The chain joins TRBV12-3 or TRBV12-4 to TRBJ1-4; TCRdb names TRBD1, which stays unverified in the absence of DNA. This CDR3 contains 13 residues. This CDR3 is CASRPPLVEKLFF.

The J gene is TRBJ2-7, the V gene TRBV29-1; TCRdb's D gene call, TRBD1, goes unchecked for lack of DNA. Germline V gives CDR1 SQVTM, CDR2 ANQGSEA. The CDR3 runs to 16 residues. The CDR3 here is CSVELGGPPLSYEQYF.

The gene calls are TRBV27 and TRBJ2-7; there is no DNA to check the TCRdb D call of TRBD1. The CDR3 has 15 residues. The germline gives CDR1 MNHEY, CDR2 SMNVEV (reference sequence). CDR3 loop: CASRGRGTGGYEQYF.

The chain is built from TRBV12-3 or TRBV12-4 and TRBJ1-2; the D call of TRBD1 rests on TCRdb alone, since no DNA is present to check it. The CDR3 is 16 residues long. The CDR3 loop reads CASSLARDRGVYGYTF.

This sequence joins TRBV29-1 and TRBJ2-1; TCRdb's D call of TRBD2 is untestable without DNA. Germline-derived CDR1 and CDR2 are SQVTM and ANQGSEA. This CDR3 has 15 residues. CDR3 residues: CSVHPSGSFYNEQFF.

This sequence joins TRBV9 and TRBJ1-2; TCRdb outputs TRBD1, but without DNA this stays unchecked. Germline values: CDR1 SGDLS, CDR2 YYNGEE. The CDR3 is made up of 12 amino acids. The CDR3 sequence: CASSERQDGYTF.

CDR3 sequence: CSVAGASSYEQYF. The rearrangement joins TRBV29-1 to TRBJ2-7; TCRdb's D gene call, TRBD1, goes unchecked for lack of DNA. The CDR3 runs 13 residues. Germline V gene data show CDR1 as SQVTM and CDR2 as ANQGSEA.

The genes are TRBV23-1 and TRBJ2-1; TCRdb reports TRBD1, a call that lacks DNA to check it against. TRBV23-1 carries the ORF label, with uncertain function. This CDR3 has 16 amino acids. CDR3: CASSQSPGQGYNEQFF.

The rearrangement joins TRBV7-6 to TRBJ2-7; the D call of TRBD1 rests on TCRdb alone, since no DNA is present to check it. Germline values: CDR1 SGHVS, CDR2 FNYEAQ. The length of the CDR3 is 14 residues. The CDR3 sequence is CASSFRQGAYEQYF.

The chain is built from TRBV6-5 and TRBJ2-7; with no DNA, the TCRdb D assignment of TRBD2 cannot be verified. This CDR3 is built from 18 residues. Germline lookup yields CDR1 MNHEY and CDR2 SVGAGI. CDR3 residues: CASMGKGTPRIAPYEQYF.

CDR3 residues: CASSAGGSTDTQYF. The chain employs TRBV9 and TRBJ2-3; TCRdb gives TRBD1 as the D gene, but with no DNA this cannot be confirmed. The CDR3 sequence is 14 residues long. Germline values: CDR1 SGDLS, CDR2 YYNGEE.

CDR3 sequence: CSAPTVGTEAFF. V usage is TRBV29-1 and J usage is TRBJ1-1. Germline V gene sequence: CDR1 SQVTM, CDR2 ANQGSEA. This CDR3 comprises 12 residues.

The rearrangement uses TRBV11-3 and TRBJ1-1; TCRdb's D call of TRBD1 is untestable without DNA. CDR1 is SGHNT, CDR2 YENEEA, per germline. The CDR3 extends over 13 amino acids. This CDR3 is CASSLGNRNEAFF.

V gene TRBV28 combines with J gene TRBJ2-7; with no DNA, the TCRdb D assignment of TRBD2 cannot be verified. This CDR3 comprises 16 residues. Germline CDR1 is MDHEN and CDR2 is SYDVKM. CDR3 in amino acids: CASSPSSGETVGEQYF.

The genes are TRBV20-1 and TRBJ2-6; absent DNA, TCRdb's TRBD1 call cannot be checked. Germline values: CDR1 DFQATT, CDR2 SNEGSKA (reference sequence). This CDR3 has 21 residues. The CDR3 spells CSAPNPQGAWSIYSGANVLTF.

The CDR3 is CASSLSQHYGYTF. J is TRBJ1-2 and V is TRBV27. The CDR3 extends over 13 amino acids. CDR1 is MNHEY and CDR2 is SMNVEV in the germline V gene (reference sequence).

V gene TRBV28 combines with J gene TRBJ1-1. The CDR3 consists of 16 residues. The germline CDR1 and CDR2 sequences are MDHEN and SYDVKM. The CDR3 loop is CASSLRSLVGGTEAFF. Combining the CDR3 with reference TRBV28 and TRBJ1-1 gives the whole variable domain DVKVTQSSRYLVKRTGEKVFLECVQDMDHENMFWYRQDPGLGLRLIYFSYDVKMKEKGDIPEGYSVSREKKERFSLILESASTNQTSMYLCASSLRSLVGGTEAFFGQGTRLTVV.

The V gene is TRBV4-3, the J gene TRBJ2-4; TCRdb's D call of TRBD1 is untestable without DNA. Germline V lookup: CDR1 LGHNA, CDR2 YSLEER. This CDR3 spans 17 amino acids. The CDR3 reads CASSQEKGGAYENIQYF.

V and J are TRBV2 and TRBJ2-7; with no DNA, the TCRdb D assignment of TRBD1 cannot be verified. Germline V lookup: CDR1 SNHLY, CDR2 FYNNEI. The CDR3 sequence is 12 residues long. CDR3 protein: CASSDRDYEQYF.

The chain employs TRBV27 and TRBJ1-1; with no DNA, the TCRdb D assignment of TRBD1 cannot be verified. The V gene's germline CDR1 is MNHEY and CDR2 SMNVEV (reference sequence). This CDR3 is 16 amino acids long. The CDR3 protein is CASSFVAGGFGTEAFF.